Shown below are 7 T cell receptor beta chains from a single sample sequenced in a study of blood T cells in healthy people across ages. With a J-beta primer mix and a sample-barcoded 5' primer, a second PCR ran roughly 6 to 11 cycles. TCRdb re-analysed the 5' RACE reads in MiXCR, keeping a single row per CDR3 protein. Of about 1,400,000 distinct CDR3 sequences listed, approximately 38% are singletons. The material sequenced was blood. The source is a woman aged 18-29 years in good health.

This chain uses TRBV7-2 with TRBJ2-5, with D perhaps matching TRBD1 or TRBD2 (5 bases each). The DNA end lines up better with TRBJ2-7; the J call may be wrong. The length of the CDR3 is 17 residues. CDR1 is SGHTA and CDR2 is FQGNSA in the germline V gene. The CDR3 is CASSLVWTGTGTYEQYF. The CDR3 DNA sequence: TGTGCCAGCAGCTTAGTGTGGACTGGGACCGGAACCTACGAGCAGTACTTC.

Concerning this clonotype itself: A much larger clone differs by one base, so this may be a read error. This CDR3 fails to terminate in the conserved phenylalanine or tryptophan, so it likely reflects a read error. The gene calls are TRBV7-6 and TRBJ1-5, with D unclear. The CDR3 extends over 13 amino acids. V was trimmed by 2 bases and J by 3 bases, leaving 5 bases between them. CDR1 is SGHVS, CDR2 FNYEAQ, per germline. The CDR3 coding sequence is TGTGCCAGCAGCTTACAGAACAATCAGCCCCAGCATGTT. As protein: CASSLQNNQPQHV.

Only a few counts were recorded for this clonotype. The V gene is TRBV3-1, the J gene TRBJ2-5; D is ambiguous. The CDR3 consists of 12 residues. V lost 2 bases and J 11 bases, leaving 12 bases between the germline ends. From germline, CDR1 is LGHDT and CDR2 YNNKEL (reference sequence). Here the CDR3 DNA reads TGTGCCAGCAGCCAACGAGAGGCGGAGCAGTACTTC. Protein product: CASSQREAEQYF.

This clonotype was seen a handful of times. The CDR3 DNA reads TGTGCCACCAGCAGAGGAATCACAGGGGAGGAAAACATTCAGTACTTC. Its protein is CATSRGITGEENIQYF. This chain uses TRBV15 with TRBJ2-4; D is perhaps TRBD1 (7 bases). Trimming left V 1 base short and J 5 bases short, with 15 bases between. CDR1 and CDR2 from the germline V gene are LNHNV and YYDKDF (reference sequence). The CDR3 contains 16 residues.

The chain joins TRBV11-2 to TRBJ2-3; D is tentatively TRBD1 or TRBD2 (5 bases each). The CDR3 totals 16 residues. V was trimmed by 5 bases and J by 1 base, leaving 16 bases between them. CDR1 is SGHAT and CDR2 is FQNNGV in the germline V gene. CDR3 residues: CASSRESGPGTDTQYF. The CDR3 DNA sequence: TGTGCCAGCAGCCGAGAATCGGGGCCGGGCACAGATACGCAGTATTTT.

This clonotype was counted a few times. The V and J genes are TRBV5-1 and TRBJ2-1, with 12 bases identical to TRBD2. Per germline, CDR1 SGHRS and CDR2 YFSETQ. The CDR3 loop spans 16 amino acids. Unmatched junction bases numbered 6, after V lost 3 bases and J lost 5 bases. The DNA for the CDR3 is TGCGCCAGCAGCTCGCTACTAGCGGGAGGAGACAATGAGCAGTTCTTC. Amino acid sequence: CASSSLLAGGDNEQFF.

The V and J genes are TRBV29-1 and TRBJ2-1; TRBD2 matches 9 bases. V shed 5 bases, J shed 4 bases, and the junction held 6 bases outside the gene matches. The CDR3 is 14 amino acids. The germline CDR1 and CDR2 sequences are SQVTM and ANQGSEA. The CDR3 is CSVRGGGVYNEQFF. CDR3 DNA: TGCAGCGTTCGGGGCGGGGGGGTGTACAATGAGCAGTTCTTC.